Listed below are T cell receptor beta chains from one sample, sequenced in a study of blood T cell repertoires in COVID-19. Using immunoSEQ multiplex PCR, the repertoire was profiled, and TCRdb retains in-frame clones only, with some absent. The table includes about 370,000 clones, about 87% detected once. Sequencing was done on a sample of peripheral blood. These receptor sequences come from a woman in her 30s with COVID-19, enrolled during active disease. CDR3s include the opening cysteine and the closing phenylalanine or tryptophan. A D gene is named only where the DNA matches it firmly. For some rows the clone size is stated as once, few or many, or as a class when expanded; others skip it.

D gene	clone size	V gene	J gene	CDR3 protein	CDR3 DNA
-	-	TRBV7-3	TRBJ2-1	CASSPLGSGTYNEQFF	TGTGCCAGCAGCCCCCTCGGTAGCGGTACCTACAATGAGCAGTTCTTC
TRBD2	-	TRBV2	TRBJ2-3	CASSPSRTSGPDTQYF	TGTGCCAGCAGCCCTTCTAGGACTAGCGGACCAGATACGCAGTATTTT
TRBD1	once	TRBV5-1	TRBJ1-4	CASSPGQGIIYNEKLFF	TGCGCCAGCAGCCCGGGACAGGGAATAATCTATAATGAAAAACTGTTTTTT
TRBD1	-	TRBV4-3	TRBJ2-2	CASSPGQGEAGELFF	TGCGCCAGCAGCCCTGGACAGGGCGAAGCCGGGGAGCTGTTTTTT
TRBD1	-	TRBV19	TRBJ1-2	CATGTGHYGYTF	TGTGCCACAGGGACAGGGCACTATGGCTACACCTTC
TRBD1	few	TRBV19	TRBJ1-5	CASSIHGQGYQPQHF	TGTGCCAGTAGTATCCACGGACAGGGTTATCAGCCCCAGCATTTT
-	-	TRBV28	TRBJ2-1	CASSLPRLAYNEQFF	TGTGCCAGCAGTTTACCTCGACTCGCCTACAATGAGCAGTTCTTC
-	-	TRBV7-8	TRBJ2-4	CASSLDLNIQYF	TGTGCCAGCAGCTTAGATCTAAACATTCAGTACTTC
-	many	TRBV10-1	TRBJ1-1	CASSDRGNTEAFF	TGCGCCAGCAGTGACAGGGGGAACACTGAAGCTTTCTTT
-	few	TRBV19	TRBJ2-7	CASSESGPYEQYF	TGTGCCAGTAGTGAGTCGGGTCCCTACGAGCAGTACTTC
TRBD1	-	TRBV7-2	TRBJ2-2	CASSLQGANTGELFF	TGTGCCAGCAGCCTGCAGGGGGCGAACACCGGGGAGCTGTTTTTT
TRBD1	-	TRBV9	TRBJ2-7	CASSVDGTVELYEQYF	TGTGCCAGCAGCGTAGACGGGACAGTTGAACTATACGAGCAGTACTTC
TRBD1	-	TRBV6-2/TRBV6-3	TRBJ1-1	CASSYRAGGNTEAFF	TGTGCCAGCAGTTACAGGGCAGGGGGGAACACTGAAGCTTTCTTT
-	-	TRBV5-1	TRBJ1-4	CASSHGRAPNEKLFF	TGCGCCAGCAGCCACGGCAGGGCACCGAATGAAAAACTGTTTTTT
-	-	TRBV6-5	TRBJ1-5	CASSDWTLPQHF	TGTGCCAGCAGCGATTGGACTTTACCCCAGCATTTT
-	-	TRBV21-1	TRBJ2-7	CASNPGHFEQYF	TGTGCCAGCAACCCGGGACATTTCGAGCAGTACTTC
TRBD1	once	TRBV19	TRBJ1-3	CASSRLGQGSGSGNTIYF	TGTGCCAGTAGTAGACTCGGACAGGGATCGGGCTCTGGAAACACCATATATTTT